The next 4 T cell receptor beta chains were all read from a single sample in a study of identical twins. TCRdb re-called the 5' RACE reads through MiXCR, storing one row per CDR3 protein. This sample has 450,000 to 600,000 distinct CDR3 sequences, with about 22% found just once. The data were also submitted as part of a second study, on yellow fever vaccine responses in identical twins.

The sample was CD4+ T cells sorted from blood. The receptors stem from a woman between 18 and 29 years old in good health.

This clonotype was seen more than once but under ten times. The V and J genes are TRBV19 and TRBJ1-4, with a tentative D call TRBD1 (6 bases). Trimming took off 2 bases at V and 11 bases at J, with 18 bases between the two ends. Looked up from germline, CDR1 is LNHDA and CDR2 is SQIVND (reference sequence). The CDR3 consists of 15 residues. The CDR3 sequence: CASSITGHGSEKLFF. For the CDR3, the DNA is TGTGCCAGTAGTATAACGGGACACGGTTCAGAGAAACTGTTTTTT.

This chain links TRBV18 with TRBJ2-3; 7 bases are shared with TRBD1. CDR1 KGHSH and CDR2 LQKENI come from the germline V gene. This CDR3 region has 14 residues. The J segment lost 6 bases and the V segment lost 2 bases, leaving 5 bases of the junction unmatched. DNA for the CDR3: TGTGCCAGCTCACCATACAGGGGTTTGGATACGCAGTATTTT. Its translation is CASSPYRGLDTQYF.

This clonotype was seen a few times. V gene TRBV12-3 or TRBV12-4 combines with J gene TRBJ2-5; TRBD2 matches at 14 bases. There are 17 residues in the CDR3. The trim removed 4 bases at V and 4 bases at J, leaving 8 bases unmatched. This chain's CDR3 is CASSSGTSGRSVETQYF. CDR3 sequence (DNA): TGTGCCAGCAGTTCGGGGACTAGCGGGAGATCAGTAGAGACCCAGTACTTC.

The rearrangement links TRBV11-1 to TRBJ2-1; 7 bases fit TRBD2. Unmatched junction bases numbered 12, after V lost 0 bases and J lost 4 bases. CDR3 length equals 18 residues. From germline, CDR1 is SGHAT and CDR2 FQDESV (reference sequence). Written as DNA, the CDR3 is TGTGCCAGCAGCTTAGCTGGGAGGGCCCCGAGGCAGTACAATGAGCAGTTCTTC. It encodes CASSLAGRAPRQYNEQFF.